These 27 T cell receptor beta chains share one sample of origin, sequenced in a study of T cell responses to AZD1222 COVID-19 vaccine. Repertoires were generated with immunoSEQ multiplex PCR, while TCRdb's copy carries only in-frame clones and drops some. The data contain approximately 61,000 clones, 81% of them singletons. Source: peripheral blood, taken 28 days after the second AZD1222 dose. These receptors all come from an adult who received the AZD1222 COVID-19 vaccine.

CDR3 nucleotides: TGCGCCAGCCAACAGGGGGCACTAGAGACCCAGTACTTC. Encoded protein: CASQQGALETQYF. This rearrangement joins TRBV5-1 to TRBJ2-5; 9 bases match TRBD1. With V trimmed by 7 bases and J by 4 bases, 5 bases remained unmatched. The CDR3 spans 13 residues. CDR1 is SGHRS, CDR2 YFSETQ, per germline.

The chain has TRBV4-1 and TRBJ1-6; TRBD1 agrees at 9 bases. The CDR3 is 19 amino acids. With 0 bases clipped from V and 2 bases from J, the junction kept 8 bases outside the gene matches. Germline V gene sequence: CDR1 MGHRA, CDR2 YSYEKL. The CDR3 sequence: CASSQDLDRGDTYNSPLHF. DNA for the CDR3: TGCGCCAGCAGCCAAGATCTCGACAGGGGGGACACCTATAATTCACCCCTCCACTTT.

This rearrangement joins TRBV7-8 to TRBJ2-4; no reliable D call. The CDR3 totals 13 residues. CDR1 and CDR2 from the germline V gene are SGHVS and FQNEAQ. V lost 4 bases, J lost 7 bases, and 11 bases lay in between. CDR3 nucleotide sequence: TGTGCCAGCAGCTCGGACCCTAGGAACATTCAGTACTTC. Amino acid sequence: CASSSDPRNIQYF. The complete variable domain, with remaining parts taken from reference TRBV7-8 and TRBJ2-4, reads GAGVSQSPRYKVAKRGQDVALRCDPISGHVSLFWYQQALGQGPEFLTYFQNEAQLDKSGLPSDRFFAERPEGSVSTLKIQRTQQEDSAVYLCASSSDPRNIQYFGAGTRLSVL.

The sample holds one count of this clone. The genes are TRBV6-2 or TRBV6-3 and TRBJ1-2; D may be TRBD1 (5 bases). The V and J ends lost 6 bases and 7 bases respectively, with 15 bases between them. The CDR3 consists of 13 residues. The V gene's germline CDR1 is MNHEY and CDR2 SVGEGT. CDR3 bases: TGTGCCAGCAGCACCGGGACCCCTCGTGGCTACACCTTC. Protein product: CASSTGTPRGYTF.

V and J are TRBV19 and TRBJ2-1, with 11 bases lining up with TRBD2. This CDR3 has 15 amino acids. The V gene's germline CDR1 is LNHDA and CDR2 SQIVND (reference sequence). J gave up 9 bases and V 5 bases, and 9 bases lay outside the gene matches. CDR3 region: CASSPVAGGPGEQFF. In nucleotides, the CDR3 is TGTGCCAGTAGTCCCGTAGCGGGAGGGCCGGGTGAGCAGTTCTTC.

The chain couples TRBV6-5 to TRBJ1-2, with 9 bases identical to TRBD1. Unmatched junction bases numbered 5, after V lost 7 bases and J lost 2 bases. Germline CDR1 MNHEY, CDR2 SVGAGI. This CDR3 is 14 amino acids long. The DNA for the CDR3 is TGTGCCAGCACTCCGGGACAGGGAAACTATGGCTACACCTTC. Translation: CASTPGQGNYGYTF.

J is TRBJ2-5 and V is TRBV5-1; TRBD2 matches at 9 bases. CDR1 is SGHRS, CDR2 YFSETQ, per germline. The CDR3 is made up of 20 amino acids. Losses at the gene ends were 0 bases for V and 5 bases for J; bases not matched to a gene: 20. This CDR3 reads CASSLASPSLAGRKGETQYF. CDR3 sequence (DNA): TGCGCCAGCAGCTTGGCCAGTCCCAGCCTAGCGGGAAGGAAGGGTGAGACCCAGTACTTC. The full variable domain, completed using reference TRBV5-1 and TRBJ2-5, is KAGVTQTPRYLIKTRGQQVTLSCSPISGHRSVSWYQQTPGQGLQFLFEYFSETQRNKGNFPGRFSGRQFSNSRSEMNVSTLELGDSALYLCASSLASPSLAGRKGETQYFGPGTRLLVL.

In DNA form, the CDR3 reads TGTGCCAGCATGACGGGGAGCTCCTACAATGAGCAGTTCTTC. Its protein product is CASMTGSSYNEQFF. The chain links TRBV28 to TRBJ2-1, with D possibly TRBD2 on 5 matching bases. This CDR3 contains 14 residues. The V gene's germline CDR1 is MDHEN and CDR2 SYDVKM. Trimming stripped 7 bases from V and 0 bases from J, with 10 bases between.

This clone was seen a few times. The chain links TRBV6-5 to TRBJ1-2; D is unclear. Trimming cost V 7 bases and J 8 bases, with 14 bases left between them. The CDR3 sequence is 12 residues long. The germline CDR1 and CDR2 sequences are MNHEY and SVGAGI. The CDR3 nucleotides are TGTGCCAGCATCGGGCAGGATAAAGGCTACACCTTC. Translating it yields CASIGQDKGYTF.

This chain joins TRBV2 and TRBJ2-7; D perhaps matches TRBD2 (5 bases). CDR1 and CDR2 (germline): SNHLY, FYNNEI. V lost 7 bases, J lost 2 bases, and 9 bases lay in between. The CDR3 has 12 residues. CDR3 protein: CASIRGAYEQYF. In DNA form, the CDR3 reads TGTGCCAGCATTCGGGGAGCCTACGAGCAGTACTTC.

The chain couples TRBV5-1 to TRBJ2-7; D assignment may be TRBD1 or TRBD2 (6 bases each). Trimming stripped 4 bases from V and 5 bases from J, with 19 bases between. Per germline, CDR1 SGHRS and CDR2 YFSETQ. This CDR3 spans 15 amino acids. This CDR3 is CASSPGGGLGNEQYF. The CDR3 DNA is TGCGCCAGCAGCCCCGGTGGGGGGCTGGGGAACGAGCAGTACTTC.

V gene TRBV27 combines with J gene TRBJ2-1; either TRBD1 or TRBD2 may supply D (5 bases each). Germline-derived CDR1 and CDR2 are MNHEY and SMNVEV (reference sequence). This CDR3 contains 14 residues. With 4 bases removed from V and 0 bases from J, the gap between germline ends came to 7 bases. CDR3 bases: TGTGCCAGCAGTTCGGGGCTCTCCTACAATGAGCAGTTCTTC. It is translated as CASSSGLSYNEQFF.

The rearrangement joins TRBV4-1 to TRBJ2-3, with 12 bases that match TRBD2. CDR3 size: 18 residues. Trimming removed 4 bases from V and 0 bases from J; junction bases left unmatched: 8. CDR1 MGHRA and CDR2 YSYEKL come from the germline V gene. For the CDR3, the DNA is TGCGCCAGCAGCCCGGTCCTAGCGGGAGGGTCTAGCACAGATACGCAGTATTTT. Translation gives CASSPVLAGGSSTDTQYF.

This chain links TRBV19 with TRBJ2-5; no definite D call. CDR3 length: 13 residues. V dropped 4 bases and J dropped 5 bases, with 11 bases sitting between them. Germline CDR1 and CDR2: LNHDA and SQIVND (reference sequence). The CDR3 region has the DNA TGTGCCAGTAGTAGAAGACTCCCGGAGACCCAGTACTTC. Amino acids: CASSRRLPETQYF.

The chain links TRBV5-1 to TRBJ2-1, with 8 bases aligning to TRBD1. The trim removed 5 bases at V and 7 bases at J, leaving 20 bases unmatched. The CDR3 sequence is 18 residues long. Germline-derived CDR1 and CDR2 are SGHRS and YFSETQ. The CDR3 nucleotides read TGCGCCAGCAGTTTCGGAAGACAGGGGCCGCGGTCAGGGAATGAGCAGTTCTTC. Its protein product is CASSFGRQGPRSGNEQFF.

The V call is TRBV7-8, the J call TRBJ2-3; no firm D call. There are 15 residues in the CDR3. V was cut by 0 bases and J by 0 bases, with 7 bases left in between. Germline V gene lookup returns CDR1 SGHVS and CDR2 FQNEAQ. CDR3 nucleotide sequence: TGTGCCAGCAGCTTAGCGGACGGTAGCACAGATACGCAGTATTTT. It translates to CASSLADGSTDTQYF.

J is TRBJ1-1 and V is TRBV19, with 7 bases aligning to TRBD1. This CDR3 spans 13 amino acids. J was trimmed by 8 bases and V by 7 bases; bases with no gene match: 10. CDR1 LNHDA and CDR2 SQIVND come from the germline V gene (reference sequence). The CDR3 region is CASKDYRGEEAFF. CDR3 DNA: TGTGCCAGTAAAGACTACAGGGGTGAAGAAGCTTTCTTT. The full variable domain, its missing parts supplied by reference TRBV19 and TRBJ1-1, is DGGITQSPKYLFRKEGQNVTLSCEQNLNHDAMYWYRQDPGQGLRLIYYSQIVNDFQKGDIAEGYSVSREKKESFPLTVTSAQKNPTAFYLCASKDYRGEEAFFGQGTRLTVV.

This clone was seen only a few times. The rearrangement links TRBV19 to TRBJ2-4; 7 bases fit TRBD1. The CDR3 spans 14 residues. Per the germline V gene, CDR1 is LNHDA and CDR2 is SQIVND (reference sequence). The ends lost 6 bases at V and 1 base at J; junction bases unmatched: 3. The CDR3 region is CASRDRFAKNIQYF. The CDR3 region has the DNA TGTGCCAGTAGGGACAGGTTCGCCAAAAACATTCAGTACTTC.

The chain employs TRBV2 and TRBJ1-6, with 8 bases that match TRBD1. The CDR3 runs 14 residues. In germline, CDR1 is SNHLY, CDR2 FYNNEI. V was pared by 6 bases and J by 8 bases, with 6 bases of the junction left unmatched. The CDR3 here is CASRQGVGYSPLHF. Here the CDR3 DNA reads TGTGCCAGCAGACAGGGGGTTGGGTATTCACCCCTCCACTTT.

The chain employs TRBV6-5 and TRBJ2-7, with 7 positions matching TRBD2. The germline V gene has CDR1 MNHEY and CDR2 SVGAGI. The CDR3 is 14 residues long. J gave up 3 bases and V 6 bases, and 8 bases lay outside the gene matches. CDR3 in DNA: TGTGCCAGCAGGAATCTAGCGGTAAACTACGAGCAGTACTTC. Amino acid sequence: CASRNLAVNYEQYF.

With respect to this clone: The junction and the germline gene differ at one end; a read error may be behind it. The CDR3, as DNA: TGTGCTAGCAGCTTAGCGATTCCTAGTAACACCGGGGAGCTGTTTTTT. It yields the protein CASSLAIPSNTGELFF. The J gene is TRBJ2-2, the V gene TRBV7-7, with a tentative D call TRBD2 (5 bases). This CDR3 is built from 16 residues. The germline CDR1 and CDR2 sequences are SSHAT and FNYEAQ (reference sequence).

The rearrangement uses TRBV7-3 and TRBJ2-3, with 8 bases identical to TRBD2. The CDR3 is made up of 16 amino acids. V gave up 2 bases and J gave up 4 bases; unmatched junction bases: 8. Germline-derived CDR1 and CDR2 are SGHTA and FQGTGA. The DNA of the CDR3 is TGTGCCAGCAGCTTAGGGGTTAGCGGGACGGCAGATACGCAGTATTTT. It is translated as CASSLGVSGTADTQYF.

This chain links TRBV7-2 with TRBJ2-7; 7 bases fit TRBD1. V dropped 5 bases and J dropped 4; count of bases not matched to a gene: 11. The CDR3 runs to 15 residues. Germline V gives CDR1 SGHTA, CDR2 FQGNSA. The CDR3 spells CASSPGQSVFYEQYF. The CDR3 DNA reads as TGTGCCAGCAGCCCGGGACAGTCTGTCTTTTACGAGCAGTACTTC.

V is TRBV28 and J is TRBJ1-1; D is ambiguous. V was cut by 7 bases and J by 8 bases, with 17 bases left in between. Germline assignment: CDR1 MDHEN and CDR2 SYDVKM. This CDR3 is 13 amino acids long. The chain's CDR3 is CASNPTQEREAFF. The CDR3 bases are TGTGCCAGCAACCCAACCCAGGAGAGGGAAGCTTTCTTT.

V gene TRBV5-8 combines with J gene TRBJ2-7; 7 nucleotides agree with TRBD2. Germline trimming cut 4 bases from V and 4 bases from J; bases unmatched to any gene: 5. CDR1 is SGHTS, CDR2 YDEGEE, per germline. The CDR3 has 13 amino acids. The CDR3 DNA follows: TGTGCCAGCAGCCCGGGACTACTGTACGAGCAGTACTTC. It is translated as CASSPGLLYEQYF.

This clone was seen more than once but under ten times. The chain uses TRBV5-1 and TRBJ2-3; 15 bases fit TRBD2. The ends lost 2 bases at V and 8 bases at J; junction bases unmatched: 12. Germline V gene sequence: CDR1 SGHRS, CDR2 YFSETQ. The CDR3 covers 18 residues. CDR3 bases: TGCGCCAGCAGCTTCTCTTCCGGACTAGCGGGAGGGGATAGTACGCAGTATTTT. Translation gives CASSFSSGLAGGDSTQYF.

In this sample, this clone turned up once. This chain uses TRBV6-2 or TRBV6-3 with TRBJ2-7, with 7 nucleotides matching TRBD1. CDR3 size: 15 residues. CDR1 and CDR2 (germline): MNHEY, SVGEGT. V lost 0 bases to trimming and J lost 2 bases; unmatched junction nucleotides: 4. As DNA, the CDR3 is TGTGCCAGCAGTTACTCGGTTGGGACAGCCTACGAGCAGTACTTC. Its protein is CASSYSVGTAYEQYF.